This T cell receptor (beta chain) was retrieved from a study of blood T cell repertoires in COVID-19. Study-level background: The United States, Italy and Spain were the sources of the acute and convalescent COVID-19 samples. T cells, B-cell-depleted T cells, or PBMCs supplied cDNA or gDNA.

Germline lookup yields CDR1 GTSNPN and CDR2 SVGIG (reference sequence). The V and J ends lost 5 bases and 7 bases, in that order; junction bases with no gene match: 7. The CDR3 sequence is 12 residues long. A few counts support this clone. Per the authors' pipeline: Reference gene primer amplification yielded estimated nucleated cell counts. Using immunoSEQ multiplex PCR, the repertoire was profiled, and TCRdb retains in-frame clones only, with some absent. V, J and clone size reflect that table, while D and trimming were determined from the DNA. The profile shows about 96,000 clones, approximately 84% of them singletons.

The clonotype comes from a woman aged 55-75 years with acute or convalescent COVID-19. The sequenced sample consisted of peripheral blood. The chain uses TRBV30 and TRBJ2-7; 8 nucleotides agree with TRBD1. CDR3 amino acids: CAWGGQGMEQYF. The CDR3 DNA is TGTGCCTGGGGTGGACAGGGAATGGAGCAGTACTTC.